This T cell receptor beta chain stems from a study of T cell clusters in autoimmune cytopenias. TRB amplification used around 270 ng of peripheral blood genomic DNA. TRB rearrangements were amplified by touch-down multiplex PCR with mixed TRB-A/B primers. One entry per CDR3 protein, without DNA, is what TCRdb gives after re-calling the multiplex PCR reads. The sample's table shows roughly 6,700 distinct CDR3 sequences. The CDR3 has 15 amino acids. Germline V CDR1 and CDR2: MNHEY, SVGAGI. The same data also contributed to another study, on T cell repertoires in aging, cancer and after chemotherapy. From that study: Healthy donor repertoires were recorded over several months to years and showed clear clonal overlap.

V and J are TRBV6-5 and TRBJ2-5; lacking DNA, the TRBD1 call made by TCRdb goes unchecked. Sequenced input: peripheral blood. The receptor's source is a human donor in good health. The CDR3 loop reads CASSHSWGVGETQYF.